The 21 T cell receptor beta chains below were found in one sample sequenced in a study of cytomegalovirus exposure and HLA in healthy donors. Primers for the PCR totalled 60 Vbeta and 13 Jbeta. Produced via immunoSEQ multiplex PCR; TCRdb's table is partial and in-frame only. The profile shows 200,000 to 250,000 clones, more than 60% of them singletons. The sequencing input was PBMCs. The source is a woman in her twenties or thirties in good health and CMV-seronegative.

This clone appeared once. The chain is built from TRBV6-1 and TRBJ2-1, with 9 bases lining up with TRBD1. Per germline, CDR1 MNHNS and CDR2 SASEGT. The CDR3 totals 15 residues. V trimming: 11 bases; J trimming: 4 bases; junction bases outside the gene matches: 12. The CDR3 here is CAGGTGLSSYNEQFF. The CDR3 DNA is TGTGCCGGGGGGACAGGGCTTTCTTCTTACAATGAGCAGTTCTTC.

The J gene is TRBJ1-4, the V gene TRBV6-1; TRBD1 aligns across 7 bases. From germline, CDR1 is MNHNS and CDR2 SASEGT. The CDR3 has 14 residues. Unmatched junction bases numbered 4, after V lost 5 bases and J lost 4 bases. CDR3 loop: CASSRRQGNEKLFF. In nucleotides, the CDR3 is TGTGCCAGCAGTAGACGACAGGGTAATGAAAAACTGTTTTTT.

The CDR3 region is CASSVGQASGNTIYF. The CDR3 coding sequence is TGTGCCAGCAGCGTCGGACAGGCCTCTGGAAACACCATATATTTT. The rearrangement joins TRBV9 to TRBJ1-3; 7 bases align to TRBD1. Germline CDR1 and CDR2: SGDLS and YYNGEE. With V trimmed by 2 bases and J by 0 bases, 2 bases remained unmatched. The CDR3 contains 15 residues.

The J gene is TRBJ1-1, the V gene TRBV2; a weak D match, TRBD1 (6 bases). The CDR3 is 14 residues long. The V gene's germline CDR1 is SNHLY and CDR2 FYNNEI. The V end lost 5 bases, the J end lost 1 base, and 11 bases lay between the germline ends. CDR3 amino acids: CASSKQGTNTEAFF. Here the CDR3 DNA reads TGTGCCAGCAGTAAACAGGGTACGAACACTGAAGCTTTCTTT.

J is TRBJ1-1 and V is TRBV27, with a tentative D call TRBD1 (5 bases). Germline CDR1 and CDR2: MNHEY and SMNVEV (reference sequence). CDR3 length: 14 residues. Trimming removed 7 bases at V and 1 base at J, with 13 bases between. The CDR3, as DNA: TGTGCCAGCAAAACAGGCCGAGCGAACACTGAAGCTTTCTTT. Translated, it gives CASKTGRANTEAFF.

For this clone: The sample carries other DNA sequences with the same CDR3. The chain recombines TRBV5-5 with TRBJ1-1; perhaps TRBD1 as D (5 bases). Germline lookup yields CDR1 SGHKS and CDR2 YYEKEE (reference sequence). CDR3 length equals 14 residues. Trimming removed 2 bases at V and 1 base at J, with 9 bases between. CDR3 in amino acids: CASSFRAGNTEAFF. Written as DNA, the CDR3 is TGTGCCAGCAGCTTCAGGGCTGGGAACACTGAAGCTTTCTTT.

This clone has just a few counts. At the DNA level, this CDR3 is encoded by other sequences in the same sample as well. The chain's CDR3 is CASSLDRDYGYTF. The CDR3 DNA is TGTGCCAGCAGCTTGGACAGGGACTATGGCTACACCTTC. The rearrangement links TRBV5-6 to TRBJ1-2; D might be TRBD1 (6 bases). The V end lost 0 bases, the J end lost 3 bases, and 6 bases lay between the germline ends. CDR1 and CDR2 (germline): SGHDT, YYEEEE. This CDR3 has 13 amino acids.

This rearrangement joins TRBV13 to TRBJ2-1; TRBD2 matches at 12 bases. With 5 bases clipped from V and 7 bases from J, the junction kept 3 bases outside the gene matches. The CDR3 has 14 residues. Germline V CDR1 and CDR2: PRHDT, FYEKMQ (reference sequence). The CDR3 nucleotides read TGTGCCAGCAGCCCGACTAGCGGGAGAAATGAGCAGTTCTTC. Its translation is CASSPTSGRNEQFF.

The V call is TRBV4-2, the J call TRBJ2-1, with D hard to call. CDR1 and CDR2 from the germline V gene are LGHNA and YNFKEQ. V lost 1 base to trimming and J lost 0 bases, with 10 bases between them. CDR3 length: 16 residues. DNA of the CDR3: TGTGCCAGCAGCCAAGTAGCCGGCTACTCCTACAATGAGCAGTTCTTC. Protein product: CASSQVAGYSYNEQFF.

The rearrangement uses TRBV4-2 and TRBJ1-6, with D maybe TRBD1 (5 bases). Germline CDR1 reads LGHNA; CDR2 reads YNFKEQ. The CDR3 length is 16 residues. Deletions cut 0 bases from V and 7 bases from J, with 13 bases between. In nucleotides, the CDR3 is TGTGCCAGCAGCCAAGATACGTCAGGGCGGAATTCACCCCTCCACTTT. Its protein is CASSQDTSGRNSPLHF.

The chain has TRBV5-1 and TRBJ2-3; no clear D gene. CDR1 is SGHRS and CDR2 is YFSETQ in the germline V gene. The CDR3 sequence is 13 residues long. V was trimmed by 6 bases and J by 3 bases, leaving 11 bases between them. The CDR3 sequence is CASTNPPTDTQYF. The CDR3 nucleotides read TGCGCCAGCACAAATCCCCCAACAGATACGCAGTATTTT. The full variable domain, with the rest looked up from reference TRBV5-1 and TRBJ2-3, is KAGVTQTPRYLIKTRGQQVTLSCSPISGHRSVSWYQQTPGQGLQFLFEYFSETQRNKGNFPGRFSGRQFSNSRSEMNVSTLELGDSALYLCASTNPPTDTQYFGPGTRLTVL.

The CDR3 nucleotides read TGCGCCAGCAGCTTAGAGCAGGACTACAATGAGCAGTTCTTC. Protein product: CASSLEQDYNEQFF. The chain uses TRBV5-1 and TRBJ2-1, with no clear D. CDR3 length: 14 residues. The V end was cut by 2 bases, the J end by 3 bases, with 9 bases between. The germline V gene encodes CDR1 SGHRS and CDR2 YFSETQ.

In this sample, this clone turned up once. The chain has TRBV5-5 and TRBJ1-2; 11 bases match TRBD1. The V and J ends lost 4 bases and 4 bases, in that order; junction bases with no gene match: 6. This CDR3 has 15 amino acids. The germline gives CDR1 SGHKS, CDR2 YYEKEE (reference sequence). CDR3 loop: CASSIGTGGIYGYTF. Here the CDR3 DNA reads TGTGCCAGCAGCATTGGGACAGGGGGTATCTATGGCTACACCTTC.

V is TRBV11-3 and J is TRBJ2-1; 9 positions match TRBD2. Unmatched junction bases numbered 3, after V lost 0 bases and J lost 6 bases. Germline values: CDR1 SGHNT, CDR2 YENEEA. This CDR3 spans 15 amino acids. The CDR3 DNA sequence: TGTGCCAGCAGCTTAGAAGCGGGGGGCCGCAATGAGCAGTTCTTC. Translated, it gives CASSLEAGGRNEQFF.

This sequence joins TRBV10-3 and TRBJ2-2; 10 positions agree with TRBD2. The CDR3 runs 14 residues. Germline values: CDR1 ENHRY, CDR2 SYGVKD. V dropped 5 bases and J dropped 6; count of bases not matched to a gene: 3. The CDR3 loop reads CAISTSGEAGELFF. CDR3 nucleotide sequence: TGTGCCATCAGTACTAGCGGGGAGGCCGGGGAGCTGTTTTTT.

This clone was found once. The chain combines TRBV29-1 with TRBJ1-1; D is ambiguous. CDR1 SQVTM and CDR2 ANQGSEA come from the germline V gene. The CDR3 has 15 amino acids. Trimming took 7 bases from V and 0 from J, leaving 18 bases between them. In nucleotides, the CDR3 is TGCAGCGGCCAATGGGGTGGGCGGGTGAACACTGAAGCTTTCTTT. As protein: CSGQWGGRVNTEAFF.

This clone was seen only a few times. This chain uses TRBV29-1 with TRBJ2-1, with 10 bases identical to TRBD2. V was pared by 5 bases and J by 4 bases, with 5 bases of the junction left unmatched. Germline CDR1 SQVTM, CDR2 ANQGSEA. This CDR3 spans 14 amino acids. The CDR3 nucleotides read TGCAGCGTTAGCGGGAGGGGAGAGTACAATGAGCAGTTCTTC. Protein: CSVSGRGEYNEQFF.

The V and J genes are TRBV21-1 and TRBJ1-5; the table's TRBD1 call for D was not verified on the DNA. TRBV21-1 is listed as a pseudogene. The CDR3 sequence is 17 residues long. The CDR3, as DNA: TGTGCCAGCAGCAAAGACAGGGGAAGGGATAATAATCAGCCCCAGCATTTT. It specifies CASSKDRGRDNNQPQHF.

This clone was observed a handful of times. The rearrangement joins TRBV7-3 to TRBJ1-1; perhaps TRBD1 as D (5 bases). The CDR3 length is 14 residues. Germline loops: CDR1 SGHTA, CDR2 FQGTGA. Trimming cost V 5 bases and J 2 bases, with 12 bases left between them. CDR3 protein: CASSPGLGNTEAFF. The CDR3 nucleotides read TGTGCCAGCAGCCCGGGACTAGGTAACACTGAAGCTTTCTTT.

The chain employs TRBV12-5 and TRBJ1-1; D may be TRBD1 (6 bases). This CDR3 spans 13 amino acids. The germline V and J ends were trimmed by 7 bases and 10 bases, with 19 bases remaining between them. Per the germline V gene, CDR1 is LGHNT and CDR2 is FRNRAP. The CDR3 sequence: CASVEGVLPGAFF. The CDR3 nucleotides are TGTGCTAGTGTTGAGGGGGTTCTACCGGGAGCTTTCTTT.

The chain employs TRBV21-1 and TRBJ1-5; the D call of TRBD1 is as the table states it, not checked on the DNA. TRBV21-1 is flagged as a pseudogene. The CDR3 spans 15 residues. The CDR3 region has the DNA TGTGCCAGCAGCAAACAGGGGGGTAGCAATCAGCCCCAGCATTTT. The encoded protein is CASSKQGGSNQPQHF.